This TCR beta chain was sequenced during a study of T cells in tuberculosis. As for the study in general: This South African cohort compared adolescents with or without latent tuberculosis against adults with active tuberculosis.

The germline V and J ends were trimmed by 1 base and 3 bases, with 13 bases remaining between them. Germline CDR1 and CDR2: SGDLS and YYNGEE. This CDR3 is built from 15 residues. Study conclusions and caveats: Samples were chosen by availability of cryopreserved specimens.

Assay: immunoSEQ multiplex PCR; the TCRdb copy retains only in-frame clones and omits some. The sample includes 45,000 or so clones, roughly 96% of them seen just once. Latent tuberculosis screening used tuberculin skin test and IGRA at entry. With regard to this clone: Its antigen is as yet unknown.

The clonotype comes from a donor aged 10 to 29 with latent tuberculosis or without tuberculosis infection. Sequencing was done on a sample of PBMCs. The genes are TRBV9 and TRBJ1-2, with a tentative D call TRBD1 (5 bases). In nucleotides, the CDR3 is TGTGCCAGCAGCGTAAAGTTTGGAGGGGACTATGGCTACACCTTC. It codes for CASSVKFGGDYGYTF.